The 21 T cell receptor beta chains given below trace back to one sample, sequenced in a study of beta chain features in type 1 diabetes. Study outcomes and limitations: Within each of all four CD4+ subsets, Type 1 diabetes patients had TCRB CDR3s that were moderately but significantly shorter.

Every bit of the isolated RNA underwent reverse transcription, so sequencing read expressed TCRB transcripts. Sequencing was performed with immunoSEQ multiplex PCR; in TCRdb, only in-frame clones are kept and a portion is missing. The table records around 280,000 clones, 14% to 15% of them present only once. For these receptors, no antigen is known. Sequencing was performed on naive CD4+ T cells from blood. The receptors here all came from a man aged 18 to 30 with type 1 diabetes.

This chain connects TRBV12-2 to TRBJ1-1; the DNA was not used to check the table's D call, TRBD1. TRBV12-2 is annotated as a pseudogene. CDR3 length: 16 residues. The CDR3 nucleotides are TGTGCAAGTCGCTTAGCCGGGACAGGGAATAACACTGAAGCTTTCTTT. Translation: CASRLAGTGNNTEAFF.

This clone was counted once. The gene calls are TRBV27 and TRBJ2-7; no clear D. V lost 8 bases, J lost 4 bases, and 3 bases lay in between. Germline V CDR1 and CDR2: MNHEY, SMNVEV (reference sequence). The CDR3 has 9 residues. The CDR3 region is CASPYEQYF. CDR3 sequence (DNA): TGTGCCAGCCCTTACGAGCAGTACTTC.

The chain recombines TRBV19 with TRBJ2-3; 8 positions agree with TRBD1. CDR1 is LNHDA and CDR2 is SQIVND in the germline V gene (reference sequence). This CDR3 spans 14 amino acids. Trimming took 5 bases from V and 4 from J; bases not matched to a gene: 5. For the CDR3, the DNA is TGTGCCAGTAGTCCAGGGGGCTGGGCAGATACGCAGTATTTT. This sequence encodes CASSPGGWADTQYF.

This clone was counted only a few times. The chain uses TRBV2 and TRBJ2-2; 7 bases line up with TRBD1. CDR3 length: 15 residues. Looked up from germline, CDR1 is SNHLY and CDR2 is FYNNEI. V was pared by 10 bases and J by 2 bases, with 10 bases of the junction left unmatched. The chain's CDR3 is CAKELRDRNTGELFF. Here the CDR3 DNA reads TGTGCCAAAGAGCTAAGGGACAGAAACACCGGGGAGCTGTTTTTT.

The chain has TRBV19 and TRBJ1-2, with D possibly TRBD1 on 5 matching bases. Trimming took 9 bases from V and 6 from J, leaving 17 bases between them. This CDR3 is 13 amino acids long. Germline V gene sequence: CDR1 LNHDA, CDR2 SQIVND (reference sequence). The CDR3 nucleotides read TGTGCCAGCAAGCCATGGGGGGGACATGGCTACACCTTC. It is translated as CASKPWGGHGYTF.

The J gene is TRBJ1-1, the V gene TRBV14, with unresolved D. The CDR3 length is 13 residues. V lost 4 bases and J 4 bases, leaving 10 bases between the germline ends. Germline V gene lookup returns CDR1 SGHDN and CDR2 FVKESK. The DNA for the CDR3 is TGTGCCAGCAGCCGGGAGGGTGGCACTGAAGCTTTCTTT. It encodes CASSREGGTEAFF.

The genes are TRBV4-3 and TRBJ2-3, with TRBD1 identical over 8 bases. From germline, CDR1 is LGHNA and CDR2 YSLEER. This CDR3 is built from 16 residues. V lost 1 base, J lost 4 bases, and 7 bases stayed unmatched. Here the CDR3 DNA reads TGCGCCAGCAGCCAAGCGCCAGGGGGCTTGGCAGATACGCAGTATTTT. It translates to CASSQAPGGLADTQYF.

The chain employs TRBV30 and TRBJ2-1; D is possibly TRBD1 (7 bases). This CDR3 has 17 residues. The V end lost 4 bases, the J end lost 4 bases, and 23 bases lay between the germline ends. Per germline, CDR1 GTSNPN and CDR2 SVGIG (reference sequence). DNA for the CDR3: TGTGCCTGGAAGCCCCCCGCAGGGGGGACAGTTTACAATGAGCAGTTCTTC. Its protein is CAWKPPAGGTVYNEQFF.

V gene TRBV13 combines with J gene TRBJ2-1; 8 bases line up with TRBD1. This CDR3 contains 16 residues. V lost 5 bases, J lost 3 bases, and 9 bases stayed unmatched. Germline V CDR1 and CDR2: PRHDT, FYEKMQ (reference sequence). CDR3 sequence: CASSHSRQGNYNEQFF. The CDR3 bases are TGTGCCAGCAGCCATTCTAGACAGGGGAACTACAATGAGCAGTTCTTC. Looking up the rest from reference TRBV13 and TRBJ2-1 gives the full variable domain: AAGVIQSPRHLIKEKRETATLKCYPIPRHDTVYWYQQGPGQDPQFLISFYEKMQSDKGSIPDRFSAQQFSDYHSELNMSSLELGDSALYFCASSHSRQGNYNEQFFGPGTRLTVL.

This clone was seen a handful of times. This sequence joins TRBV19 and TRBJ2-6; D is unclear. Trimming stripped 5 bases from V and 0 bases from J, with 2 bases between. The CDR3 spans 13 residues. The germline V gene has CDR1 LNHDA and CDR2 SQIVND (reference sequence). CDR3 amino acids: CASSRSGANVLTF. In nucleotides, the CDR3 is TGTGCCAGTAGTCGCTCTGGGGCCAACGTCCTGACTTTC.

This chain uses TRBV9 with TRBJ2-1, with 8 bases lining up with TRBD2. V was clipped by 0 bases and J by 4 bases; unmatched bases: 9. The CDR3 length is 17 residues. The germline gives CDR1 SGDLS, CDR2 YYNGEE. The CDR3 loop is CASSVGVSGRSYNEQFF. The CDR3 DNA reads TGTGCCAGCAGCGTAGGGGTAAGCGGGAGAAGTTACAATGAGCAGTTCTTC. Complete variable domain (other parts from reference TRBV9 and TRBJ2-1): DSGVTQTPKHLITATGQRVTLRCSPRSGDLSVYWYQQSLDQGLQFLIQYYNGEERAKGNILERFSAQQFPDLHSELNLSSLELGDSALYFCASSVGVSGRSYNEQFFGPGTRLTVL.

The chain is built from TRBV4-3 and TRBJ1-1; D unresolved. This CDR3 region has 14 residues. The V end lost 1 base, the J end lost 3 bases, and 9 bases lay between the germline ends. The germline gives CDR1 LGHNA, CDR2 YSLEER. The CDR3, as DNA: TGCGCCAGCAGCCAAGCGCGTCAGGACACTGAAGCTTTCTTT. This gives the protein CASSQARQDTEAFF.

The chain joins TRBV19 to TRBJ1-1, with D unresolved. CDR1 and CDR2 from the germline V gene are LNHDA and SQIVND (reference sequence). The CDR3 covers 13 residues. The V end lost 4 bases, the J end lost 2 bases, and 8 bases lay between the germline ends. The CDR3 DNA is TGTGCCAGTAGTAATACAGCTAACACTGAAGCTTTCTTT. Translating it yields CASSNTANTEAFF.

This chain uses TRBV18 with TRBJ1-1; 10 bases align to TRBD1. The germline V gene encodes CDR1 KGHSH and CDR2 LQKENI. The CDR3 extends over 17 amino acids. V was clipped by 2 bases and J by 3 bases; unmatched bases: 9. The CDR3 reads CASSPTLTGGVDTEAFF. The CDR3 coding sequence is TGTGCCAGCTCACCAACTTTGACAGGGGGCGTAGACACTGAAGCTTTCTTT.

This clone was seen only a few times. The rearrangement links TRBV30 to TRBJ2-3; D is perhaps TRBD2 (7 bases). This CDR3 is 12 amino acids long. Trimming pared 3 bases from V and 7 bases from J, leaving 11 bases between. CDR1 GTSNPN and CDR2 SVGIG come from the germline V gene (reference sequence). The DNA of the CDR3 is TGTGCCTGGAGGGGGGGGCGAAATACGCAGTATTTT. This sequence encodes CAWRGGRNTQYF.

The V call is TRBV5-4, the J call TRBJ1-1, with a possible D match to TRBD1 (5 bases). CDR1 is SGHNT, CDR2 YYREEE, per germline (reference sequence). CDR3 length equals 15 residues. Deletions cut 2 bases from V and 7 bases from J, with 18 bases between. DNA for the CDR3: TGTGCCAGCAGCTTTGCATTGGGGGGGGATCTTGAAGCTTTCTTT. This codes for CASSFALGGDLEAFF.

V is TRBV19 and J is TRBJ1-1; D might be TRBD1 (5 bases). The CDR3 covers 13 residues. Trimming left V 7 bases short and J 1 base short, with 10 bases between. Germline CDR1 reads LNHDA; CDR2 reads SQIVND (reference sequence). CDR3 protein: CASKSDRNTEAFF. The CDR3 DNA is TGTGCCAGTAAATCTGACAGGAACACTGAAGCTTTCTTT.

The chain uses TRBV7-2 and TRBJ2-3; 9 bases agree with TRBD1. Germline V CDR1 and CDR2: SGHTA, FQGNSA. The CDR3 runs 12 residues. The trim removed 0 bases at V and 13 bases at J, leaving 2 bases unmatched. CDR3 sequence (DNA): TGTGCCAGCAGCTTAGCGACAGGGGGGAAGTATTTT. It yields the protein CASSLATGGKYF.

In DNA, the CDR3 is TGCAGCTTGACTCGCCGCGAGCAGTACTTC. It translates to CSLTRREQYF. The J gene is TRBJ2-7, the V gene TRBV20-1; unclear D gene. This CDR3 is 10 amino acids long. Germline CDR1 and CDR2: DFQATT and SNEGSKA (reference sequence).

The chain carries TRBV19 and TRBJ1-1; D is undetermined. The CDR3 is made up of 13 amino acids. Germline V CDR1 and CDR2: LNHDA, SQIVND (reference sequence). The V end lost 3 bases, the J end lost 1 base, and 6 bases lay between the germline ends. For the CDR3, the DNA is TGTGCCAGTAGTATTGCCAGGAACACTGAAGCTTTCTTT. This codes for CASSIARNTEAFF.

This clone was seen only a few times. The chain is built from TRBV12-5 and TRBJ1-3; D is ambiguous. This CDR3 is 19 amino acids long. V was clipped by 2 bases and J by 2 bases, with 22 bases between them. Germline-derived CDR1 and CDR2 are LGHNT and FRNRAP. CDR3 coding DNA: TGTGCTAGTGGTTTGTTTACGCCCTTCCCAACAGTTCCTGGAAACACCATATATTTT. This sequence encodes CASGLFTPFPTVPGNTIYF.